The 23 T cell receptor beta chains below come from one sample, sequenced in a study of T-cell reconstitution after alpha-beta-depleted transplantation in children. During its preparation, the TCRbeta library received unique molecular identifiers. TCRdb fed the PCR reads into MiXCR, producing one record per CDR3 protein. This sample carries about 470,000 distinct CDR3 sequences, approximately 42% of them seen once, and the ten largest clones take roughly 27%. The sequences come from PBMCs, collected before TCRalphabeta/CD19-depleted stem cell transplant. The receptors were gathered from a girl aged 2 to 9 with aplastic anemia, due to receive a stem cell transplant.

The gene calls are TRBV20-1 and TRBJ2-3; 8 bases fit TRBD2. CDR3 length: 13 amino acids. The J segment lost 4 bases and the V segment lost 3 bases, leaving 3 bases of the junction unmatched. Germline loops: CDR1 DFQATT, CDR2 SNEGSKA (reference sequence). Here the CDR3 reads CSASGGAPDTQYF. CDR3 DNA: TGCAGTGCTAGCGGGGGGGCCCCAGATACGCAGTATTTT.

The rearrangement links TRBV6-4 to TRBJ2-3; weak D call: TRBD2 (6 bases). This CDR3 is 18 amino acids long. Germline CDR1 and CDR2: MRHNA and SNTAGT. V was shortened by 0 bases and J by 3 bases, with 19 bases between the two germline ends. The CDR3 loop reads CASSDSGRPSPRTDTQYF. The CDR3 nucleotides read TGTGCCAGCAGTGACTCAGGGAGGCCATCCCCTCGGACAGATACGCAGTATTTT.

The sample holds a few counts of this clonotype. V is TRBV5-6 and J is TRBJ2-1, with D possibly TRBD2 on 6 matching bases. V was shortened by 4 bases and J by 5 bases, with 16 bases between the two germline ends. Germline values: CDR1 SGHDT, CDR2 YYEEEE. The CDR3 is 15 residues long. The CDR3 loop is CASSAEGRGHNEQFF. The CDR3 coding sequence is TGTGCCAGCAGCGCCGAGGGGCGGGGTCACAATGAGCAGTTCTTC.

The V call is TRBV20-1, the J call TRBJ2-7, with D unresolved. V was cut by 3 bases and J by 5 bases, with 23 bases left in between. The CDR3 sequence is 16 residues long. CDR1 and CDR2 (germline): DFQATT, SNEGSKA (reference sequence). This CDR3 is CSARKGIVYALDEQYF. For the CDR3, the DNA is TGCAGTGCTAGGAAGGGCATAGTTTACGCTCTCGACGAGCAGTACTTC.

This clonotype appeared a single time. The V gene is TRBV20-1, the J gene TRBJ1-5, with 7 nucleotides matching TRBD1. Trimming took 2 bases from V and 10 from J; bases not matched to a gene: 20. CDR3 length equals 17 residues. Germline V lookup: CDR1 DFQATT, CDR2 SNEGSKA (reference sequence). The CDR3 DNA is TGCAGTGCTAGACCTCAGGACAGGCCAGGGAGGATATTACCCCAGCATTTT. Amino acid sequence: CSARPQDRPGRILPQHF.

This clonotype was counted ten times or more. The chain has TRBV12-3 or TRBV12-4 and TRBJ2-5, with a possible D match to TRBD2 (5 bases). The CDR3 is made up of 14 amino acids. Deletions cut 3 bases from V and 3 bases from J, with 11 bases between. CDR3 nucleotide sequence: TGTGCCAGCAGTTTTGTCGGGGTGGAAGAGACCCAGTACTTC. This codes for CASSFVGVEETQYF.

This clonotype was recorded many times. V and J are TRBV5-1 and TRBJ1-1, with a weak D call TRBD1 (6 bases). Between the trimmed V and J ends, which lost 3 bases and 3 bases, there was a span of 15 bases. CDR1 is SGHRS and CDR2 is YFSETQ in the germline V gene. This CDR3 is 15 amino acids long. The CDR3 region has the DNA TGCGCCAGCAGCTCTAGACAGGCCGGAGACACTGAAGCTTTCTTT. Translating gives CASSSRQAGDTEAFF.

Concerning this clonotype: Mismatch with germline at one junction end may stem from a read error. V usage is TRBV30 and J usage is TRBJ2-7; D remains ambiguous. Germline lookup yields CDR1 GTSNPN and CDR2 SVGIG (reference sequence). This CDR3 contains 13 residues. CDR3 region: CAWSVTLRDRTSF. The DNA of the CDR3 is TGTGCCTGGAGTGTAACCCTAAGAGATAGAACTTCCTTC.

The chain carries TRBV19 and TRBJ2-7, with D possibly being TRBD2 (5 bases). Trimming took off 7 bases at V and 5 bases at J, with 12 bases between the two ends. Germline lookup yields CDR1 LNHDA and CDR2 SQIVND (reference sequence). This CDR3 is 12 amino acids long. Here the CDR3 DNA reads TGTGCCAGTAAGGGCGGAGGACACGAGCAGTACTTC. It encodes CASKGGGHEQYF.

The chain employs TRBV20-1 and TRBJ2-1; TRBD2 matches 12 bases. J was trimmed by 8 bases and V by 6 bases; bases with no gene match: 8. The CDR3 runs to 14 residues. CDR1 is DFQATT, CDR2 SNEGSKA, per germline (reference sequence). The CDR3 sequence: CSADTSGRQDEQFF. In DNA form, the CDR3 reads TGCAGTGCCGATACTAGCGGGAGGCAGGATGAGCAGTTCTTC.

This chain joins TRBV5-1 and TRBJ2-5; D gene uncertain. V shed 0 bases and J shed 5 bases, with 11 bases lying between them. CDR3 length: 14 amino acids. CDR1 and CDR2 from the germline V gene are SGHRS and YFSETQ. This CDR3 reads CASSLESSPETQYF. CDR3 DNA sequence: TGCGCCAGCAGCTTGGAGTCGAGTCCGGAGACCCAGTACTTC.

The genes are TRBV7-2 and TRBJ2-1; possibly TRBD1 for D (6 bases). CDR3 length: 15 residues. Germline V gene sequence: CDR1 SGHTA, CDR2 FQGNSA. The germline V and J ends were trimmed by 4 bases and 6 bases, with 16 bases remaining between them. The CDR3 protein is CASSYRAGAGNEQFF. The CDR3 DNA follows: TGTGCCAGCAGCTACAGGGCAGGGGCTGGCAATGAGCAGTTCTTC. Based on the CDR3 plus reference TRBV7-2 and TRBJ2-1, the full variable domain is GAGVSQSPSNKVTEKGKDVELRCDPISGHTALYWYRQSLGQGLEFLIYFQGNSAPDKSGLPSDRFSAERTGGSVSTLTIQRTQQEDSAVYLCASSYRAGAGNEQFFGPGTRLTVL.

This clonotype was detected only a few times. The chain is built from TRBV20-1 and TRBJ2-7; D is unresolved. Trimming stripped 4 bases from V and 0 bases from J, with 16 bases between. From germline, CDR1 is DFQATT and CDR2 SNEGSKA (reference sequence). The CDR3 has 15 residues. As DNA, the CDR3 is TGCAGTGCTACTGATGCCAGACTTAGCTCCTACGAGCAGTACTTC. It translates to CSATDARLSSYEQYF.

Turning to this clonotype: Sequence at one end of the junction differs from germline and may be a read error. For the CDR3, the DNA is TGTGACAGCAGCTTAGGAGGTGTCGGGCGGGAGAAGAACGAGCAGTACTTC. It specifies CDSSLGGVGREKNEQYF. The chain uses TRBV7-9 and TRBJ2-7; 7 bases align to TRBD2. Per germline, CDR1 SEHNR and CDR2 FQNEAQ (reference sequence). The CDR3 consists of 17 residues.

The gene calls are TRBV7-2 and TRBJ1-1, with a tentative D call TRBD1 (6 bases). Germline values: CDR1 SGHTA, CDR2 FQGNSA. The CDR3 covers 14 residues. V lost 5 bases and J 5 bases, leaving 15 bases between the germline ends. The CDR3 sequence: CASSVPSGATEAFF. CDR3 bases: TGTGCCAGCAGCGTACCGTCAGGGGCGACTGAAGCTTTCTTT.

A few counts support this clonotype. The V and J genes are TRBV10-2 and TRBJ2-5; 10 positions match TRBD2. Germline V gene lookup returns CDR1 WSHSY and CDR2 SAAADI. There are 18 residues in the CDR3. V lost 0 bases to trimming and J lost 6 bases; unmatched junction nucleotides: 13. CDR3 nucleotides: TGCGCCAGCAGTGAGTCGCGCAGCGGGAGGGCCAGTGTGAAGACCCAGTACTTC. Translation gives CASSESRSGRASVKTQYF.

This chain connects TRBV12-2 to TRBJ1-1; the table assigns TRBD1, which was not confirmed against the DNA. TRBV12-2 is flagged as a pseudogene. This CDR3 has 18 residues. DNA of the CDR3: TGTGCAAGTCGCTTAGCGGGGTCACGGGACAGGGTGGACGCTGAAGCTTTCTTT. Translating it yields CASRLAGSRDRVDAEAFF.

This clonotype was seen ten or more times. The rearrangement uses TRBV7-2 and TRBJ2-3; no definite D call. V was shortened by 1 base and J by 0 bases, with 5 bases between the two germline ends. Germline-derived CDR1 and CDR2 are SGHTA and FQGNSA. The CDR3 length is 14 residues. In DNA form, the CDR3 reads TGTGCCAGCAGCTTAGTTACTAGCACAGATACGCAGTATTTT. It codes for CASSLVTSTDTQYF.

In this sample, this clonotype turned up once. This rearrangement joins TRBV28 to TRBJ2-7, with 8 bases identical to TRBD1. Germline loops: CDR1 MDHEN, CDR2 SYDVKM. The CDR3 extends over 14 amino acids. With V trimmed by 5 bases and J by 3 bases, 6 bases remained unmatched. The CDR3 DNA reads TGTGCCAGCAGTATGACAGGGGAAGGCTACGAGCAGTACTTC. Residues: CASSMTGEGYEQYF.

This clonotype was counted many times. The chain carries TRBV5-1 and TRBJ1-1, with 9 bases matching TRBD1. The ends lost 5 bases at V and 3 bases at J; junction bases unmatched: 8. Germline CDR1 is SGHRS and CDR2 is YFSETQ. This CDR3 has 15 residues. The CDR3 DNA sequence: TGCGCCAGCAGTAGGACAGGGGCTGAGGACACTGAAGCTTTCTTT. It is translated as CASSRTGAEDTEAFF.

This clonotype was observed a few times. This sequence joins TRBV7-2 and TRBJ2-5; no firm D call. The CDR3 length is 14 residues. Germline CDR1 and CDR2: SGHTA and FQGNSA. V lost 5 bases and J 2 bases, leaving 12 bases between the germline ends. DNA for the CDR3: TGTGCCAGCAGCCCCATGTGGATTCAAGAGACCCAGTACTTC. Encoded protein: CASSPMWIQETQYF.

The rearrangement joins TRBV5-1 to TRBJ2-1, with unresolved D. Germline assignment: CDR1 SGHRS and CDR2 YFSETQ. V shed 0 bases and J shed 4 bases, with 5 bases lying between them. The CDR3 runs 13 residues. The CDR3 region has the DNA TGCGCCAGCAGCTTGGAGTGGTACAATGAGCAGTTCTTC. Translating it yields CASSLEWYNEQFF.

The CDR3 is CASSSRDTDEKLFF. CDR3 nucleotide sequence: TGTGCCAGCAGTTCCCGGGACACGGATGAAAAACTGTTTTTT. The rearrangement uses TRBV28 and TRBJ1-4; weak D call: TRBD1 (6 bases). With 4 bases removed from V and 6 bases from J, the gap between germline ends came to 12 bases. The CDR3 has 14 residues. Germline CDR1 reads MDHEN; CDR2 reads SYDVKM.